This T cell receptor (beta chain) originates from a study of cytomegalovirus exposure and HLA in healthy donors. The PCR employed 60 Vbeta primers together with 13 Jbeta primers. Sequenced by immunoSEQ multiplex PCR; TCRdb stores in-frame clones only, minus some. The sample lists under 200,000 clones; less than 90% were seen once. Healthy people donating bone marrow made up the donors. This TCR came from a boy between 2 and 10 years old in good health and CMV-seronegative. Source material: PBMCs.

In nucleotides, the CDR3 is TGTGCCAGCAGCCGTACGGGACTAGCGGTTACCACCGGGGAGCTGTTTTTT. This sequence encodes CASSRTGLAVTTGELFF. The chain joins TRBV14 to TRBJ2-2, with 11 bases aligning to TRBD2. The trim removed 4 bases at V and 4 bases at J, leaving 8 bases unmatched. Germline lookup yields CDR1 SGHDN and CDR2 FVKESK. The CDR3 is 17 amino acids. Full variable domain (remainder filled in from reference TRBV14 and TRBJ2-2): EAGVTQFPSHSVIEKGQTVTLRCDPISGHDNLYWYRRVMGKEIKFLLHFVKESKQDESGMPNNRFLAERTGGTYSTLKVQPAELEDSGVYFCASSRTGLAVTTGELFFGEGSRLTVL.